This T cell receptor (beta chain) was sequenced in a study of blood T cell repertoires in COVID-19. Study context: Samples representing acute and convalescent COVID-19 were sourced from the United States, Italy and Spain.

Per germline, CDR1 MGHRA and CDR2 YSYEKL. The CDR3 contains 17 residues. The V end was cut by 4 bases, the J end by 9 bases, with 22 bases between. Participants' own reports of clinical history determined their cohort assignment. TCRdb keeps only in-frame clones here, not all; method: immunoSEQ multiplex PCR. The sample gives about 150,000 clones, about 90% of which show up once; 4% is in the top ten. The sequencing input was PBMCs or T cells enriched from blood (not recorded which). The rearrangement uses TRBV4-1 and TRBJ1-6; D perhaps matches TRBD1 (6 bases). This clonotype originated in a woman aged 40 to 49 who had been exposed to COVID-19. CDR3 DNA sequence: TGCGCCAGCAGCCCCCAACGGGCAGGGGCAAATGGTTCACCCCTCCACTTT. Its protein is CASSPQRAGANGSPLHF.